Following are 23 T cell receptor beta chains from one sample sequenced in a study of technical replicates of blood from a few donors. Sequencing was performed with immunoSEQ multiplex PCR; in TCRdb, only in-frame clones are kept and a portion is missing. The data hold almost 70,000 clones, with roughly 93% observed a single time. Sequenced material: T cells isolated from PBMCs. Every receptor here comes from a human donor in good health.

The rearrangement uses TRBV9 and TRBJ2-1, with TRBD1 identical over 9 bases. The CDR3 loop spans 15 amino acids. V trimming: 0 bases; J trimming: 4 bases; junction bases outside the gene matches: 2. In germline, CDR1 is SGDLS, CDR2 YYNGEE. DNA of the CDR3: TGTGCCAGCAGCGTAGTGGGGACAGGGTACAATGAGCAGTTCTTC. This encodes CASSVVGTGYNEQFF.

The rearrangement joins TRBV29-1 to TRBJ1-4; possible D gene TRBD1, 5 bases. The V gene's germline CDR1 is SQVTM and CDR2 ANQGSEA. The CDR3 loop spans 14 amino acids. V dropped 4 bases and J dropped 3 bases, with 12 bases sitting between them. As DNA, the CDR3 is TGCAGCGTTGGGGGGGGGAAGCCTAATGAAAAACTGTTTTTT. This codes for CSVGGGKPNEKLFF.

This rearrangement joins TRBV19 to TRBJ2-5; D unclear. Germline V lookup: CDR1 LNHDA, CDR2 SQIVND (reference sequence). V lost 6 bases and J lost 4, with 6 bases in between. CDR3 size: 11 residues. The CDR3: CASRTGETQYF. In nucleotides, the CDR3 is TGTGCCAGTAGAACGGGAGAGACCCAGTACTTC.

This chain links TRBV27 with TRBJ1-2, with a possible D match to TRBD1 (5 bases). The CDR3 has 11 amino acids. Deletions cut 10 bases from V and 3 bases from J, with 9 bases between. CDR1 MNHEY and CDR2 SMNVEV come from the germline V gene (reference sequence). DNA of the CDR3: TGTGCCACGGCGACAGACTATGGCTACACCTTC. Translating it yields CATATDYGYTF.

The chain employs TRBV18 and TRBJ2-1; D possibly corresponds to TRBD1 (6 bases). CDR3 size: 14 residues. Trimming cost V 6 bases and J 3 bases, with 12 bases left between them. The germline gives CDR1 KGHSH, CDR2 LQKENI. The CDR3 coding sequence is TGTGCCAGCTCCCTGGGGGCCGGCTACAATGAGCAGTTCTTC. Its translation is CASSLGAGYNEQFF.

The genes are TRBV30 and TRBJ2-5; TRBD1 aligns across 11 bases. With V trimmed by 0 bases and J by 5 bases, 5 bases remained unmatched. This CDR3 spans 15 amino acids. The germline gives CDR1 GTSNPN, CDR2 SVGIG (reference sequence). CDR3 bases: TGTGCCTGGAGTGTAGGGACAGGGGGTATGGAGACCCAGTACTTC. It codes for CAWSVGTGGMETQYF.

The rearrangement links TRBV4-3 to TRBJ1-2, with D unclear. The V and J ends lost 4 bases and 4 bases respectively, with 13 bases between them. This CDR3 is built from 14 residues. Germline CDR1 and CDR2: LGHNA and YSLEER. The CDR3 loop is CASSPGVGSYGYTF. The CDR3 bases are TGCGCCAGCAGCCCCGGGGTCGGCTCCTATGGCTACACCTTC.

This chain uses TRBV10-3 with TRBJ2-3, with D hard to call. V lost 8 bases and J 0 bases, leaving 6 bases between the germline ends. Germline V gene sequence: CDR1 ENHRY, CDR2 SYGVKD. The CDR3 runs to 12 residues. The CDR3 loop reads CAISTSTDTQYF. The CDR3 bases are TGTGCCATCTCAACTAGCACAGATACGCAGTATTTT.

This chain's CDR3 is CASSLAWDRNTEAFF. The CDR3, as DNA: TGTGCCAGCAGCCTTGCATGGGACAGGAACACTGAAGCTTTCTTT. This rearrangement joins TRBV7-9 to TRBJ1-1; 7 nucleotides line up with TRBD1. The CDR3 is made up of 15 amino acids. V was clipped by 5 bases and J by 1 base; unmatched bases: 7. CDR1 and CDR2 (germline): SEHNR, FQNEAQ (reference sequence).

This clone appeared a few times. The chain is built from TRBV7-6 and TRBJ1-1; possible D gene TRBD1, 6 bases. Germline V gives CDR1 SGHVS, CDR2 FNYEAQ. Trimming shortened V by 1 base and J by 4 bases, and 10 bases separated the two germline ends. The CDR3 has 14 residues. The CDR3: CASSLGAGVTEAFF. In nucleotides, the CDR3 is TGTGCCAGCAGCTTAGGGGCAGGGGTCACTGAAGCTTTCTTT.

The gene calls are TRBV4-1 and TRBJ1-5; TRBD1 might be the D (6 bases). The CDR3 length is 14 residues. V lost 3 bases and J lost 6, with 12 bases in between. Germline CDR1 is MGHRA and CDR2 is YSYEKL. CDR3 sequence reads: CASSHRQAPQPQHF. The CDR3 region has the DNA TGCGCCAGCAGCCACAGACAGGCCCCTCAGCCCCAGCATTTT.

The sample holds one count of this clone. The CDR3: CASSLDNWERTEAFF. The CDR3 DNA reads as TGTGCCAGCAGCTTAGACAACTGGGAGAGGACTGAAGCTTTCTTT. The chain recombines TRBV7-9 with TRBJ1-1; D unclear. The germline gives CDR1 SEHNR, CDR2 FQNEAQ (reference sequence). The CDR3 sequence is 15 residues long. V lost 1 base and J lost 5, with 14 bases in between.

CDR3 bases: TGTGCCAGCAGCAGCGGCACTAGCGGCCCCACAGATACGCAGTATTTT. Protein: CASSSGTSGPTDTQYF. This chain links TRBV21-1 with TRBJ2-3; no DNA check was done on the table's D call, TRBD2. TRBV21-1 is noted as a pseudogene. CDR3 length: 16 amino acids.

This clone was picked up one time. The CDR3 spells CASSGGGTDTQYF. The CDR3 bases are TGCGCCAGCAGTGGGGGGGGCACAGATACGCAGTATTTT. The J gene is TRBJ2-3, the V gene TRBV10-1, with TRBD2 as a possible D gene (6 bases). Per germline, CDR1 WNHNN and CDR2 SYGVQD (reference sequence). The CDR3 is 13 residues long. V was cut by 4 bases and J by 1 base, with 6 bases left in between.

The chain has TRBV19 and TRBJ2-1; perhaps TRBD2 as D (5 bases). The germline V gene encodes CDR1 LNHDA and CDR2 SQIVND (reference sequence). The length of the CDR3 is 17 residues. Trimming took off 1 base at V and 0 bases at J, with 13 bases between the two ends. In nucleotides, the CDR3 is TGTGCCAGTAGTATAGTTGGCGGGTCGAGCTCCTACAATGAGCAGTTCTTC. This codes for CASSIVGGSSSYNEQFF. Supplemented by reference TRBV19 and TRBJ2-1, the full variable domain reads DGGITQSPKYLFRKEGQNVTLSCEQNLNHDAMYWYRQDPGQGLRLIYYSQIVNDFQKGDIAEGYSVSREKKESFPLTVTSAQKNPTAFYLCASSIVGGSSSYNEQFFGPGTRLTVL.

This chain connects TRBV2 to TRBJ1-2; TRBD1 matches at 8 bases. Germline CDR1 reads SNHLY; CDR2 reads FYNNEI. The length of the CDR3 is 11 residues. With 7 bases clipped from V and 7 bases from J, the junction kept 2 bases outside the gene matches. The CDR3 region has the DNA TGTGCCAGCACAGGGGGCGGTGGCTACACCTTC. Translation: CASTGGGGYTF.

The gene calls are TRBV6-5 and TRBJ2-7; 7 bases fit TRBD1. Trimming at V came to 8 bases and at J to 0 bases, leaving 4 bases not matched to a gene. The CDR3 sequence is 13 residues long. CDR1 and CDR2 (germline): MNHEY, SVGAGI. The CDR3 spells CASVGQNSYEQYF. The CDR3 DNA sequence: TGTGCCAGCGTGGGACAGAACTCCTACGAGCAGTACTTC.

This clone was found once. The chain links TRBV29-1 to TRBJ2-3; D might be TRBD1 (6 bases). This CDR3 contains 19 residues. From germline, CDR1 is SQVTM and CDR2 ANQGSEA. With 0 bases removed from V and 3 bases from J, the gap between germline ends came to 25 bases. CDR3 amino acids: CSVEDIVQGKNAGTDTQYF. The CDR3 DNA reads as TGCAGCGTTGAAGATATAGTACAGGGTAAGAACGCCGGGACAGATACGCAGTATTTT.

J is TRBJ2-2 and V is TRBV9; the D is unclear. The germline gives CDR1 SGDLS, CDR2 YYNGEE. The V end was cut by 4 bases, the J end by 2 bases, with 12 bases between. This CDR3 spans 15 amino acids. CDR3 sequence reads: CASSSSGTNTGELFF. The DNA for the CDR3 is TGTGCCAGCAGCAGCTCGGGTACCAACACCGGGGAGCTGTTTTTT.

This clone was recorded only once. The chain couples TRBV29-1 to TRBJ2-7; 11 bases are shared with TRBD1. Looked up from germline, CDR1 is SQVTM and CDR2 is ANQGSEA. This CDR3 is 14 amino acids long. V lost 4 bases and J lost 5; bases outside the gene matches: 7. The CDR3 nucleotides read TGCAGCGTTGGCTCCGGGACAGGGGGACACGAGCAGTACTTC. This sequence encodes CSVGSGTGGHEQYF.

V gene TRBV27 combines with J gene TRBJ2-7; 11 bases fit TRBD2. V dropped 8 bases and J dropped 4; count of bases not matched to a gene: 13. This CDR3 contains 16 residues. Per germline, CDR1 MNHEY and CDR2 SMNVEV (reference sequence). CDR3: CASWIVAGGPPYEQYF. The CDR3 DNA is TGTGCCAGCTGGATCGTAGCGGGAGGGCCCCCTTACGAGCAGTACTTC.

The V and J genes are TRBV6-5 and TRBJ2-1, with 7 bases aligning to TRBD1. In germline, CDR1 is MNHEY, CDR2 SVGAGI. V lost 1 base to trimming and J lost 5 bases; unmatched junction nucleotides: 2. The CDR3 extends over 14 amino acids. CDR3 sequence (DNA): TGTGCCAGCAGTTACTACGGACAGGACAATGAGCAGTTCTTC. Translation: CASSYYGQDNEQFF.

This sequence joins TRBV25-1 and TRBJ2-7; TRBD1 matches at 12 bases. This CDR3 is 16 amino acids long. V was clipped by 3 bases and J by 7 bases; unmatched bases: 10. Germline V gene lookup returns CDR1 MGHDK and CDR2 SYGVNS. The CDR3 DNA sequence: TGTGCCAGCAGTGAGCCACCCGGGACAGGGGGCCGAGAGCAGTACTTC. The encoded protein is CASSEPPGTGGREQYF.